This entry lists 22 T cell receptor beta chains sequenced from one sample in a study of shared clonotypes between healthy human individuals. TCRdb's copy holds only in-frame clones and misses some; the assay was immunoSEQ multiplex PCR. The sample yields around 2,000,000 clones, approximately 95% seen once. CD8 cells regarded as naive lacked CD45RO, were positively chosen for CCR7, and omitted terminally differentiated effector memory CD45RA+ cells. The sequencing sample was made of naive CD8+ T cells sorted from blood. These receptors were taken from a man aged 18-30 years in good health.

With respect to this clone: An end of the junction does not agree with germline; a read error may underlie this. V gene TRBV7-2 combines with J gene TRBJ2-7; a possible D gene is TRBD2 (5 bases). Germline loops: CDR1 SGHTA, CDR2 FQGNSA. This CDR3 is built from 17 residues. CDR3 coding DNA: TGTGCCAGCAGCTTAGCCCGCACGGGCGGGTCAAATTACGCGCAGTACTTC. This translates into CASSLARTGGSNYAQYF. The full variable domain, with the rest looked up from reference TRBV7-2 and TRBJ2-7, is GAGVSQSPSNKVTEKGKDVELRCDPISGHTALYWYRQSLGQGLEFLIYFQGNSAPDKSGLPSDRFSAERTGGSVSTLTIQRTQQEDSAVYLCASSLARTGGSNYAQYFGPGTRLTVT.

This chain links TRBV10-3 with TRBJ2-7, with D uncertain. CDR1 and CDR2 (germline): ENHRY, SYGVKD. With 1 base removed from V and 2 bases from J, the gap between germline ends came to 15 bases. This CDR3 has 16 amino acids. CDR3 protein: CAISEFSDGSPYEQYF. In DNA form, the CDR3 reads TGTGCCATCAGTGAGTTTTCGGACGGATCTCCCTACGAGCAGTACTTC.

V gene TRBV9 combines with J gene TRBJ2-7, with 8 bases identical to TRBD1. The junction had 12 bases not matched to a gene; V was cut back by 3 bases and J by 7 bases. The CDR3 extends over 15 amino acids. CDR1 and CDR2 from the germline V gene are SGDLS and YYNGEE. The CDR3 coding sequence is TGTGCCAGCAGCGCCGACAGGGGCTTTTCGGGTGAGCAGTACTTC. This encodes CASSADRGFSGEQYF.

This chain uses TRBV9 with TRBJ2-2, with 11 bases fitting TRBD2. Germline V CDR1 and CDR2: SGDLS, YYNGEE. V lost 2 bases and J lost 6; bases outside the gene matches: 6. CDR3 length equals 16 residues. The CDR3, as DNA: TGTGCCAGCAGCGTTACTAGCGGGAGAGGAGCCGGGGAGCTGTTTTTT. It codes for CASSVTSGRGAGELFF.

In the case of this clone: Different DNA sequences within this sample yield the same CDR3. DNA for the CDR3: TGTGCCAGCAGTTACGAGGGAAACTATGGCTACACCTTC. Protein sequence: CASSYEGNYGYTF. The chain has TRBV6-5 and TRBJ1-2, with D unclear. Between the trimmed V and J ends, which lost 2 bases and 2 bases, there was a span of 6 bases. The CDR3 is 13 amino acids. Germline V gene lookup returns CDR1 MNHEY and CDR2 SVGAGI.

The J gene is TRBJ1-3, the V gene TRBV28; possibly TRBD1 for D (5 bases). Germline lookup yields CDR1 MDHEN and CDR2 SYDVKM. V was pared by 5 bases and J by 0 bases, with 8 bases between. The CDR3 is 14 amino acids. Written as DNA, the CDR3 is TGTGCCAGCAGTGCCCAGGGCTCTGGAAACACCATATATTTT. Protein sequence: CASSAQGSGNTIYF.

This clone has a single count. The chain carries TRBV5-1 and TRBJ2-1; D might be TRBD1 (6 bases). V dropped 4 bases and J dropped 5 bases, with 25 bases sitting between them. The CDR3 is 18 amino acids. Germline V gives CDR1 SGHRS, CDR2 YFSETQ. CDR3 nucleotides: TGCGCCAGCAGCCAAACCCGTGGACAGCGAATCCTTGACAATGAGCAGTTCTTC. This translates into CASSQTRGQRILDNEQFF.

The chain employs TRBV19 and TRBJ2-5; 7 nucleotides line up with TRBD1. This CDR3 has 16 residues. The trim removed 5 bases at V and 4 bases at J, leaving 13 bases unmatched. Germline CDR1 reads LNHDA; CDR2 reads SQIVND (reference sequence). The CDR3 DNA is TGTGCCAGTAGTGCCGGGACAGCCCCACGGGGAGAGACCCAGTACTTC. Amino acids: CASSAGTAPRGETQYF.

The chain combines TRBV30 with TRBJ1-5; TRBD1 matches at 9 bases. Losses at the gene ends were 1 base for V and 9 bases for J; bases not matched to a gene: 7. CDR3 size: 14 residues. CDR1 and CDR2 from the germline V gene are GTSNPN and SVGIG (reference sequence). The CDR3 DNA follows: TGTGCCTGGAGTGATCCGGGACAGGGAGCGCCCCAGCATTTT. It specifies CAWSDPGQGAPQHF. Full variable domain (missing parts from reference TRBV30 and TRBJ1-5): SQTIHQWPATLVQPVGSPLSLECTVEGTSNPNLYWYRQAAGRGLQLLFYSVGIGQISSEVPQNLSASRPQDRQFILSSKKLLLSDSGFYLCAWSDPGQGAPQHFGDGTRLSIL.

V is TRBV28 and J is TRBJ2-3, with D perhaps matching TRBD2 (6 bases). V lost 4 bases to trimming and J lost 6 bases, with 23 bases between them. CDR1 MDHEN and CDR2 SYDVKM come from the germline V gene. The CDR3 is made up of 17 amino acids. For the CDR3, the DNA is TGTGCCAGCAGTTCGTCACAGGAGTCCTGGAGGGCGGATACGCAGTATTTT. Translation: CASSSSQESWRADTQYF.

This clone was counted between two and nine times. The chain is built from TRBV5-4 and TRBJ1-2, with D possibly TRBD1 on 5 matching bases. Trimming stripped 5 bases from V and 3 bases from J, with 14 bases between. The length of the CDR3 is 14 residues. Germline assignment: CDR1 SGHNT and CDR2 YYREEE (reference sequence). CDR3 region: CASRFGGGDYGYTF. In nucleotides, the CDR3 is TGTGCCAGCAGGTTCGGGGGAGGGGACTATGGCTACACCTTC.

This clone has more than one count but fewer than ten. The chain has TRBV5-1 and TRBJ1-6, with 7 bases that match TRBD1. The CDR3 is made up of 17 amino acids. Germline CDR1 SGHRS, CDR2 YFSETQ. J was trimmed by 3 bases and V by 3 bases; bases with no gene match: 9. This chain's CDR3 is CASSSLSGTDYNSPLHF. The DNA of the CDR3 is TGCGCCAGCAGCTCACTATCCGGGACAGACTATAATTCACCCCTCCACTTT.

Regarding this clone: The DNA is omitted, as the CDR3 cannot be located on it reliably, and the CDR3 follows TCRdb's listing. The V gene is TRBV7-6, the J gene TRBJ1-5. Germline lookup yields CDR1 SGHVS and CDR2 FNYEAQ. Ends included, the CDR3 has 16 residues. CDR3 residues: CASSFGPGGGNQPQHF.

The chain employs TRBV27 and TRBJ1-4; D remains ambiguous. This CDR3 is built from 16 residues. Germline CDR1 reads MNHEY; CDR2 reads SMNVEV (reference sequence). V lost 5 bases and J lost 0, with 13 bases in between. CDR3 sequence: CASSIHSGTTNEKLFF. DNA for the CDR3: TGTGCCAGCAGTATCCATTCGGGGACAACTAATGAAAAACTGTTTTTT.

CDR3 in DNA: TGTGCCAGCAGAGGGGGACCATACACCGGGGAGCTGTTTTTT. Amino acid sequence: CASRGGPYTGELFF. This chain connects TRBV7-9 to TRBJ2-2; D may be TRBD1 (6 bases). This CDR3 has 14 residues. Germline V lookup: CDR1 SEHNR, CDR2 FQNEAQ (reference sequence). With 6 bases removed from V and 3 bases from J, the gap between germline ends came to 11 bases.

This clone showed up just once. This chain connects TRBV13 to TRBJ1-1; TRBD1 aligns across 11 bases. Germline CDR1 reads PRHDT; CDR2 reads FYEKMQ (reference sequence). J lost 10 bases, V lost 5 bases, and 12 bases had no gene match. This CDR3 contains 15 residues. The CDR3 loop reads CASSGVGQGVIGAFF. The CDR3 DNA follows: TGTGCCAGCAGCGGGGTGGGACAGGGGGTGATAGGAGCTTTCTTT.

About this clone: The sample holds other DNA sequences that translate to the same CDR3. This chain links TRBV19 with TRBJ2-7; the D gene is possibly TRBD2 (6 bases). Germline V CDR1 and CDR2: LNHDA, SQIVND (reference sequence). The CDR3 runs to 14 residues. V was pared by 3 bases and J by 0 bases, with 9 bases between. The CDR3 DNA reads TGTGCCAGTAGTATCGTCGGGAGCTCCTACGAGCAGTACTTC. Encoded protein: CASSIVGSSYEQYF.

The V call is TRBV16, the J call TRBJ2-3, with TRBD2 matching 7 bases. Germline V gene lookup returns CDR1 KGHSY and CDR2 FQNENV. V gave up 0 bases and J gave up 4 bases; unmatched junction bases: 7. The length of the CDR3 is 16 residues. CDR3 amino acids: CASSQSPAGTSDTQYF. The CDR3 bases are TGTGCCAGCAGCCAATCCCCAGCGGGGACCTCAGATACGCAGTATTTT.

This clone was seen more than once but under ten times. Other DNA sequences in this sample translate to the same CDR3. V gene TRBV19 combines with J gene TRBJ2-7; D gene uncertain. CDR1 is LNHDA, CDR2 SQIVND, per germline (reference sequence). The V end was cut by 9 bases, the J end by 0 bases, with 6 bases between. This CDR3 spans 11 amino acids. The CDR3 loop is CASSSSYEQYF. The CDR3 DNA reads TGTGCCAGCTCGAGCTCCTACGAGCAGTACTTC.

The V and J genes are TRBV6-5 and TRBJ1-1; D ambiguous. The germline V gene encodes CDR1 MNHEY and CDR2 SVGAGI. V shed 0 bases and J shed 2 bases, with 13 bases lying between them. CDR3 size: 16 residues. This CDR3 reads CASSYSTSRGNTEAFF. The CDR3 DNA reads TGTGCCAGCAGTTACTCGACGTCCCGAGGCAACACTGAAGCTTTCTTT.

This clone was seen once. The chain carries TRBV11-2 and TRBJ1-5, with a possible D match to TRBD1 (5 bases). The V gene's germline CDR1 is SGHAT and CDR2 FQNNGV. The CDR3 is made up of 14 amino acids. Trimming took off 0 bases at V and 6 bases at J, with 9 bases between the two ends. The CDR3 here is CASSLDQGGQPQHF. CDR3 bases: TGTGCCAGCAGCTTAGACCAGGGCGGTCAGCCCCAGCATTTT.

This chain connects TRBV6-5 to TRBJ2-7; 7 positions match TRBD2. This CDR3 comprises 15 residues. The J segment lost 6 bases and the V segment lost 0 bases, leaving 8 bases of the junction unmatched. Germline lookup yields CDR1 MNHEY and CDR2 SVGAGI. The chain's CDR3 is CASSYSFGGEVEQYF. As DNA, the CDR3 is TGTGCCAGCAGTTACTCCTTTGGGGGGGAGGTCGAGCAGTACTTC.